These 15 T cell receptor beta chains share one sample of origin, sequenced in a study of human T cells and chemical hapten exposure. TCRdb reprocessed the 5' RACE reads via MiXCR and lists one record per CDR3 protein. Among 70,000 to 85,000 distinct CDR3 sequences listed, roughly 15% were seen once. Unfractionated whole blood served as the source for total RNA extraction. The source of these receptors is a female donor in good health.

Many counts were recorded for this clonotype. The chain is built from TRBV12-3 or TRBV12-4 and TRBJ1-1, with 8 bases identical to TRBD1. Trimming at V came to 2 bases and at J to 7 bases, leaving 3 bases not matched to a gene. The CDR3 runs 13 residues. DNA for the CDR3: TGTGCCAGCAGTTTACAGGGGGCAGGTGAAGCTTTCTTT. Translated: CASSLQGAGEAFF.

This chain uses TRBV7-9 with TRBJ2-3; tentative D call: TRBD2 (6 bases). Germline CDR1 reads SEHNR; CDR2 reads FQNEAQ (reference sequence). This CDR3 has 13 residues. Trimming removed 3 bases at V and 3 bases at J, with 7 bases between. The CDR3 is CASSLEGTDTQYF. CDR3 bases: TGTGCCAGCAGCTTGGAGGGAACAGATACGCAGTATTTT.

V usage is TRBV5-1 and J usage is TRBJ2-3; no definite D call. The CDR3 totals 14 residues. Per germline, CDR1 SGHRS and CDR2 YFSETQ. The V gene lost 2 bases and the J gene lost 3 bases, with 10 bases spanning the gap. CDR3 residues: CASSFLDETDTQYF. CDR3 nucleotides: TGCGCCAGCAGCTTCCTGGACGAAACAGATACGCAGTATTTT.

This clonotype showed up just a few times. This rearrangement joins TRBV18 to TRBJ1-5; 10 nucleotides line up with TRBD1. There are 17 residues in the CDR3. Trimming removed 4 bases from V and 3 bases from J; junction bases left unmatched: 9. Per germline, CDR1 KGHSH and CDR2 LQKENI. Here the CDR3 DNA reads TGTGCCAGCTCACTCCTTGGGACAGGGGAGAACAATCAGCCCCAGCATTTT. Its protein is CASSLLGTGENNQPQHF.

This clonotype came up a few times. CDR3 loop: CSARDGRGPGTEAFF. CDR3 nucleotide sequence: TGCAGTGCTAGAGATGGACGGGGCCCCGGGACTGAAGCTTTCTTT. The chain links TRBV20-1 to TRBJ1-1; D possibly corresponds to TRBD1 (5 bases). Germline CDR1 reads DFQATT; CDR2 reads SNEGSKA (reference sequence). There are 15 residues in the CDR3. V dropped 0 bases and J dropped 5 bases, with 16 bases sitting between them.

The chain has TRBV11-1 and TRBJ1-1; TRBD1 matches at 9 bases. This CDR3 has 13 residues. Germline CDR1 SGHAT, CDR2 FQDESV (reference sequence). The ends lost 5 bases at V and 4 bases at J; junction bases unmatched: 2. The CDR3 loop reads CASSRTGVTEAFF. As DNA, the CDR3 is TGTGCCAGCAGCAGGACAGGGGTCACTGAAGCTTTCTTT.

This clonotype has only a few counts. The chain employs TRBV28 and TRBJ1-1, with no clear D. The CDR3 consists of 11 residues. Trimming left V 4 bases short and J 7 bases short, with 7 bases between. The germline V gene encodes CDR1 MDHEN and CDR2 SYDVKM. As DNA, the CDR3 is TGTGCCAGCAGTTCCCGATTTGAAGCTTTCTTT. Residues: CASSSRFEAFF.

The V call is TRBV5-1, the J call TRBJ2-1, with D possibly being TRBD2 (6 bases). Germline V lookup: CDR1 SGHRS, CDR2 YFSETQ. V lost 4 bases and J lost 0, with 14 bases in between. The CDR3 sequence is 16 residues long. In DNA form, the CDR3 reads TGCGCCAGCAGCCCATCCGGGACTCACTCCTACAATGAGCAGTTCTTC. Encoded protein: CASSPSGTHSYNEQFF.

The chain links TRBV11-3 to TRBJ2-1; D remains unclear. V lost 3 bases, J lost 6 bases, and 9 bases lay in between. The CDR3 consists of 13 residues. Germline lookup yields CDR1 SGHNT and CDR2 YENEEA. CDR3 nucleotide sequence: TGTGCCAGCAGCTTGGACGGGTCCAATGAGCAGTTCTTC. As protein: CASSLDGSNEQFF.

This clonotype has more than one count but fewer than ten. CDR3 loop: CASRQENEKLFF. The CDR3 DNA sequence: TGTGCCAGCCGACAGGAGAATGAAAAACTGTTTTTT. This rearrangement joins TRBV19 to TRBJ1-4, with D perhaps matching TRBD1 (6 bases). The ends were cut back, 9 bases at V and 5 bases at J, with 10 bases in the middle. CDR1 is LNHDA and CDR2 is SQIVND in the germline V gene (reference sequence). CDR3 length: 12 residues.

This clonotype was counted ten times or more. V gene TRBV7-9 combines with J gene TRBJ1-1; 7 nucleotides line up with TRBD1. This CDR3 has 12 amino acids. J lost 6 bases, V lost 4 bases, and 2 bases had no gene match. Germline-derived CDR1 and CDR2 are SEHNR and FQNEAQ (reference sequence). The CDR3, as DNA: TGTGCCAGCAGCTCCGACAGGGCTGAAGCTTTCTTT. Its protein product is CASSSDRAEAFF. Full variable domain (outside the CDR3, taken from reference TRBV7-9 and TRBJ1-1): DTGVSQNPRHKITKRGQNVTFRCDPISEHNRLYWYRQTLGQGPEFLTYFQNEAQLEKSRLLSDRFSAERPKGSFSTLEIQRTEQGDSAMYLCASSSDRAEAFFGQGTRLTVV.

This clonotype was recorded many times. The chain links TRBV7-2 to TRBJ2-3, with D perhaps matching TRBD1 (6 bases). In germline, CDR1 is SGHTA, CDR2 FQGNSA. The V end was cut by 5 bases, the J end by 1 base, with 10 bases between. The CDR3 loop spans 14 amino acids. CDR3 residues: CASSLDSRTDTQYF. The CDR3 region has the DNA TGTGCCAGCAGCCTGGACAGCCGCACAGATACGCAGTATTTT.

CDR3 amino acids: CAWRSTYQETQYF. The CDR3 DNA follows: TGTGCCTGGAGGAGCACGTACCAAGAGACCCAGTACTTC. This chain links TRBV30 with TRBJ2-5; D call uncertain. V was trimmed by 3 bases and J by 0 bases, leaving 8 bases between them. CDR1 and CDR2 from the germline V gene are GTSNPN and SVGIG (reference sequence). This CDR3 has 13 amino acids. The whole variable domain, filled in from reference TRBV30 and TRBJ2-5, reads SQTIHQWPATLVQPVGSPLSLECTVEGTSNPNLYWYRQAAGRGLQLLFYSVGIGQISSEVPQNLSASRPQDRQFILSSKKLLLSDSGFYLCAWRSTYQETQYFGPGTRLLVL.

This clonotype was observed a handful of times. V and J are TRBV4-3 and TRBJ2-1; maybe TRBD2 (7 bases). This CDR3 has 16 amino acids. Germline assignment: CDR1 LGHNA and CDR2 YSLEER. Between the trimmed V and J ends, which lost 4 bases and 9 bases, there was a span of 22 bases. The CDR3 DNA follows: TGCGCCAGCAGCCCAGAGGAATACGGGGGGCAGGGTGAGCAGTTCTTC. It yields the protein CASSPEEYGGQGEQFF.

This clonotype was seen only a few times. The J gene is TRBJ2-5, the V gene TRBV7-2, with TRBD2 matching over 9 bases. There are 20 residues in the CDR3. The J segment lost 5 bases and the V segment lost 5 bases, leaving 24 bases of the junction unmatched. The germline V gene encodes CDR1 SGHTA and CDR2 FQGNSA. The CDR3 DNA reads TGTGCCAGCAGCCACCAGGGAGGGGACCGCAGCGGGAGGCTAAGTGAGACCCAGTACTTC. The encoded protein is CASSHQGGDRSGRLSETQYF.